This is a list of T cell receptor beta chains from one sample in a study of shared clonotypes between healthy human individuals. Here immunoSEQ multiplex PCR was the method, and the copy in TCRdb shows in-frame clones only, minus some. Of about 480,000 clones listed, less than 85% were seen once; the top ten hold approximately 12%. Material: PBMCs. Receptor source: a woman aged 40 to 50 in good health. Some clones in this sample may be carry-over from other donors' samples. Each CDR3 is given with its conserved first and last residue. The order of the fields is V gene, J gene, D gene, clone size, CDR3 length, CDR3 DNA, CDR3 protein. D genes are given only for firm matches. Where a row states a size, it is once, few, many or the class of an expanded clone; other rows omit it.

>TRBV28|TRBJ1-5|-|-|14
TGTGCCAGCAGATTTGGGGGTAGGGATCAGCCCCAGCATTTT
CASRFGGRDQPQHF
>TRBV20-1|TRBJ2-2|-|-|11
TGCAGCGCACGACGGACCGGGGAGCTGTTTTTT
CSARRTGELFF
>TRBV28|TRBJ2-1|-|-|12
TGTGCCAGCAGTTTGAGGGGCTATGAGCAGTTCTTC
CASSLRGYEQFF
>TRBV20-1|TRBJ2-7|-|-|10
TGCAGTGCTAGGGTCATCGAGCAGTACTTC
CSARVIEQYF
>TRBV28|TRBJ1-5|-|-|14
TGTGCCAGCGCGACGGTCTATAGCAATCAGCCCCAGCATTTT
CASATVYSNQPQHF
>TRBV9|TRBJ2-3|-|-|12
TGTGCCAGCAGCGTAGATACGGATACGCAGTATTTT
CASSVDTDTQYF
>TRBV5-1|TRBJ2-1|TRBD2|-|15
TGCGCCAGCAGCAAGGGACTAGCGGGACGGGATGAGCAGTTCTTC
CASSKGLAGRDEQFF
>TRBV30|TRBJ1-4|-|-|15
TGTGCCTGGAGTCCCCTTGGGGCCTTTAATGAAAAACTGTTTTTT
CAWSPLGAFNEKLFF
>TRBV28|TRBJ2-7|TRBD2|-|13
TGTGCCAGCAGTGGCGGGACTATCTACGAGCAGTACTTC
CASSGGTIYEQYF
>TRBV7-2|TRBJ2-1|-|-|14
TGTGCCAGCAGCTTAGCGGGAATGACTAAGGAGCAGTTCTTC
CASSLAGMTKEQFF
>TRBV5-4|TRBJ1-1|TRBD1|few|15
TGTGCCAGCAGTCGCGGACAGGACATGAACACTGAAGCTTTCTTT
CASSRGQDMNTEAFF
>TRBV6-5|TRBJ1-3|-|-|15
TGTGCCAGCAGTTACTCGCTCGCCTCTGGAAACACCATATATTTT
CASSYSLASGNTIYF
>TRBV7-8|TRBJ1-2|-|-|14
TGTGCCAGCAGCAGCGGGGGGAGGGCGCAAGGCTACACCTTC
CASSSGGRAQGYTF
>TRBV6-6|TRBJ1-4|TRBD1|-|14
TGTGCCAGCAGTCGCCCAGGACAGGGGGAAAAACTGTTTTTT
CASSRPGQGEKLFF
>TRBV19|TRBJ2-5|TRBD1|-|15
TGTGCCAGTAGGATCAGGGGACAGAGTAAAGAGACCCAGTACTTC
CASRIRGQSKETQYF
>TRBV5-6|TRBJ2-1|-|-|12
TGTGCCAGCAGCGGGGACTACAATGAGCAGTTCTTC
CASSGDYNEQFF
>TRBV10-3|TRBJ2-5|TRBD1|-|13
TGTGCCATCAATCGGGACAGGTCAGAGACCCAGTACTTC
CAINRDRSETQYF
>TRBV7-9|TRBJ2-5|-|-|12
TGTGCCAGCAGCTTAGGGTTGGAGACCCAGTACTTC
CASSLGLETQYF
>TRBV30|TRBJ2-5|-|-|13
TGTGCCTGGAGTAGGAGGGGACAAGAGACCCAGTACTTC
CAWSRRGQETQYF
>TRBV9|TRBJ1-1|-|-|14
TGTGCCAGCAGCGAGACAGAGAGGGGGACTGAAGCTTTCTTT
CASSETERGTEAFF
>TRBV25-1|TRBJ2-2|-|-|14
TGTGCCAGCAGTGGTACAGGGCAAACCGGGGAGCTGTTTTTT
CASSGTGQTGELFF
>TRBV28|TRBJ2-5|-|-|13
TGTGCCAGCAGTTCCGCCCCGGGAGAGACCCAGTACTTC
CASSSAPGETQYF
>TRBV5-1|TRBJ2-7|-|-|15
TGCGCCAGCAGCTTGCCCGCCAGCTTGGGGAACGAGCAGTACTTC
CASSLPASLGNEQYF
>TRBV28|TRBJ2-7|TRBD2|-|17
TGTGCCAGCAGTTACCCGACTAAGCGGGGCGCCGGGGGCGAGCAGTACTTC
CASSYPTKRGAGGEQYF
>TRBV6-1|TRBJ2-7|TRBD2|-|18
TGTGCCAGCAGTGACCCTCCCGGGACTAGCGGACTCTCCTACGAGCAGTACTTC
CASSDPPGTSGLSYEQYF
>TRBV11-2|TRBJ2-1|-|-|17
TGTGCCAGCAGCTTATGGGGGCGGGGTAGCTCCTACAATGAGCAGTTCTTC
CASSLWGRGSSYNEQFF
>TRBV6-6|TRBJ2-7|TRBD1|-|13
TGTGCCAGCACCGAAGGGGGCGTCTACGAGCAGTACTTC
CASTEGGVYEQYF
>TRBV9|TRBJ1-2|-|-|13
TGTGCCAGCAGCGTTGACGGTCACTATGGCTACACCTTC
CASSVDGHYGYTF
>TRBV19|TRBJ2-7|TRBD2|-|15
TGTGCCAGTAGTTCGAGACTAGCGGGAGCCTACGAGCAGTACTTC
CASSSRLAGAYEQYF
>TRBV28|TRBJ2-2|-|-|12
TGTGCCAGCATAGGACCCGTCGGGGAGCTGTTTTTT
CASIGPVGELFF
>TRBV28|TRBJ1-2|-|-|12
TGTGCCAGCAGTTTAAATATCTATGGCTACACCTTC
CASSLNIYGYTF
>TRBV10-1|TRBJ2-7|TRBD1|-|15
TGCGCCAGCAGTGAACGCCGGGACAGGGCCTACGAGCAGTACTTC
CASSERRDRAYEQYF
>TRBV5-4|TRBJ2-1|-|-|14
TGTGCCAGCAGCCCGAGTTGGACCTACAATGAGCAGTTCTTC
CASSPSWTYNEQFF
>TRBV7-9|TRBJ1-2|-|-|14
TGTGCCAGCAGCTTAATGGCAGGGACCCATGGCTACACCTTC
CASSLMAGTHGYTF
>TRBV29-1|TRBJ1-1|TRBD1|-|17
TGCAGCGTTGAAGGGAACCGACTACAGGGGGCGGACACTGAAGCTTTCTTT
CSVEGNRLQGADTEAFF
>TRBV7-8|TRBJ2-3|-|few|14
TGTGCCAGCAGCTTAGGTGTAAGAACAGATACGCAGTATTTT
CASSLGVRTDTQYF
>TRBV11-3|TRBJ2-5|TRBD1|once|15
TGTGCCAGCAGCCAGAGGACAGGGGCCCAAGAGACCCAGTACTTC
CASSQRTGAQETQYF
>TRBV19|TRBJ2-7|-|-|14
TGTGCCAGTAGTATGGCAGTGAGCTCCTACGAGCAGTACTTC
CASSMAVSSYEQYF
>TRBV7-2|TRBJ2-7|TRBD2|-|16
TGTGCCAGCAGCTTAGAAGCTTTCGGCGGGAGCTACGAGCAGTACTTC
CASSLEAFGGSYEQYF
>TRBV14|TRBJ2-7|-|-|11
TGTGCCAGCAGCCAAGGTTACGAGCAGTACTTC
CASSQGYEQYF
>TRBV10-3|TRBJ1-2|TRBD1|-|16
TGTGCCATCAGTACCATGCTAGGGGGCGCGGGCTATGGCTACACCTTC
CAISTMLGGAGYGYTF
>TRBV5-5|TRBJ2-7|TRBD2|-|14
TGTGCCAGCAGCCTTGGACTAGCGCCCTACGAGCAGTACTTC
CASSLGLAPYEQYF
>TRBV13|TRBJ2-1|TRBD1|-|15
TGTGCCAGCACCCAGACAGGGGGTTCCTACAATGAGCAGTTCTTC
CASTQTGGSYNEQFF
>TRBV2|TRBJ2-1|TRBD1|-|14
TGTGCCAGCAGTCTACAGGGGGCGTTCAATGAGCAGTTCTTC
CASSLQGAFNEQFF
>TRBV2|TRBJ2-7|-|-|14
TGTGCCAGCAACTCGGGACACGTCTCCTACGAGCAGTACTTC
CASNSGHVSYEQYF
>TRBV7-2|TRBJ2-7|TRBD2|-|14
TGTGCCAGCAGCTCAAGCGCGGGAGTCTCGGAGCAGTACTTC
CASSSSAGVSEQYF
>TRBV7-2|TRBJ2-2|TRBD2|-|17
TGTGCCAGCAGCTTTCCCGCAACTAGCGGGAACACCGGGGAGCTGTTTTTT
CASSFPATSGNTGELFF
>TRBV29-1|TRBJ2-1|-|once|13
TGCAGCGTCCTAGGACCGAGTCGTAATGAGCAGTTCTTC
CSVLGPSRNEQFF